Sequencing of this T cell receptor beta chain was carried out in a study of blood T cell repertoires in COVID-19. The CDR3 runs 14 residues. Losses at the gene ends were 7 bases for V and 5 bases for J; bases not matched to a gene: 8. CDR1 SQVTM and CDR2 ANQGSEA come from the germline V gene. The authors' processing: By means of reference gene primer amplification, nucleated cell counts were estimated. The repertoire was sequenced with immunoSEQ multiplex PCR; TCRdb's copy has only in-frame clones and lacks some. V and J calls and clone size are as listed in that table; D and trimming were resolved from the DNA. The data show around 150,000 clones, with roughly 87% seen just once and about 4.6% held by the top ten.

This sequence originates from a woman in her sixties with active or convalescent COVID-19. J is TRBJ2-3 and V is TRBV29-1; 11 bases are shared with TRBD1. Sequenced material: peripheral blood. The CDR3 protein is CSAGQGASQDTQYF. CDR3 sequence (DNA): TGCAGCGCAGGACAGGGGGCGTCACAAGATACGCAGTATTTT.